Each of the 4 T cell receptor beta chains below was sequenced from the same sample in a study of shared clonotypes between healthy human individuals. This table comes from immunoSEQ multiplex PCR, and its TCRdb copy is limited to in-frame clones, with some not included. The data show 2,500,000 or so clones, just over 90% seen once. The material sequenced was naive CD4+ T cells sorted from blood. As for subset: CD45RA+ positively selected. The receptor set was obtained from a man aged 18 to 35 in good health.

This clone appeared once. The chain uses TRBV30 and TRBJ2-3, with 7 bases that match TRBD1. Germline values: CDR1 GTSNPN, CDR2 SVGIG (reference sequence). Trimming at V came to 4 bases and at J to 2 bases, leaving 6 bases not matched to a gene. This CDR3 spans 14 amino acids. CDR3 loop: CAWNPGGYTDTQYF. In DNA, the CDR3 is TGTGCCTGGAATCCAGGGGGTTACACAGATACGCAGTATTTT.

On this clone itself: Other DNA sequences in the same sample also yield this CDR3. V usage is TRBV19 and J usage is TRBJ2-2; D is perhaps TRBD2 (6 bases). The CDR3 consists of 14 residues. Deletions cut 5 bases from V and 3 bases from J, with 10 bases between. Germline V gives CDR1 LNHDA, CDR2 SQIVND (reference sequence). The DNA for the CDR3 is TGTGCCAGTAGTCCGGGACTCTACACCGGGGAGCTGTTTTTT. Translating gives CASSPGLYTGELFF.

As concerns this clone: A much larger clonotype is one base distant, so this may be a read error. This sample also contains other DNA sequences that code for the same CDR3. V is TRBV7-2 and J is TRBJ2-5; D remains unclear. The J call may be mistaken, given a closer DNA end match to TRBJ2-7. CDR1 and CDR2 (germline): SGHTA, FQGNSA. The length of the CDR3 is 11 residues. Here the CDR3 reads CASSPAYEQYF. In DNA, the CDR3 is TGTGCCAGCAGCCCTGCCTACGAGCAGTACTTC.

The rearrangement joins TRBV6-1 to TRBJ2-7; D is ambiguous. Germline CDR1 reads MNHNS; CDR2 reads SASEGT. V lost 6 bases and J lost 2, with 17 bases in between. There are 15 residues in the CDR3. As DNA, the CDR3 is TGTGCCAGCAGCCATCTCAGCGACAAGACCTACGAGCAGTACTTC. This encodes CASSHLSDKTYEQYF.